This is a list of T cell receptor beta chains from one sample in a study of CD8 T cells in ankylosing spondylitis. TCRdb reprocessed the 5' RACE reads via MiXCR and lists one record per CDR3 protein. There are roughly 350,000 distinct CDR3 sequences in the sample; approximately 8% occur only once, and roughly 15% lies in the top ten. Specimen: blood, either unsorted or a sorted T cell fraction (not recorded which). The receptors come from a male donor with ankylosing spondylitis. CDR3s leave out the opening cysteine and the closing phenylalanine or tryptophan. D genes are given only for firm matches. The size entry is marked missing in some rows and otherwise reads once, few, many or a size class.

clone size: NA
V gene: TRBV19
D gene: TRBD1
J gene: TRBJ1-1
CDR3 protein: ASRLHPGQMNTEAF

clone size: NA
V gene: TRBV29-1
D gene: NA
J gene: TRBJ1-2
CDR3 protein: SVEPAEGGYT

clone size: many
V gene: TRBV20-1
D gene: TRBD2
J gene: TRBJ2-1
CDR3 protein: SATVAGPYNEQF

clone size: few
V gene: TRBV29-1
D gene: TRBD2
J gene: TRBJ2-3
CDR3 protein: SVAGLAFLDTQY

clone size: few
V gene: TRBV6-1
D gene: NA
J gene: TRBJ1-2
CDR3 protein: ASSAPGSRGYT

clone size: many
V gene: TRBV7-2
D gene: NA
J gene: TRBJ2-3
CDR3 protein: ASSLVAGHTDTQY

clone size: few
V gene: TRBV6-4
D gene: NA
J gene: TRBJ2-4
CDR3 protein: ASTPGRQGSPRAGDPTKNIQY

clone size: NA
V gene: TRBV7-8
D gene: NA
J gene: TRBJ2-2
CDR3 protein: ASSPLALGWGTGELF

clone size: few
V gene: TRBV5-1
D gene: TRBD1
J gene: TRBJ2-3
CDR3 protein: ASSWPGQGVRDTQY

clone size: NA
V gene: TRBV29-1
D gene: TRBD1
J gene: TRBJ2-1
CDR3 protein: SVRWGQANEQF

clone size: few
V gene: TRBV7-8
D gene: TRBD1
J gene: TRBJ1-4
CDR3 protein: ASSLAGTGREKLF

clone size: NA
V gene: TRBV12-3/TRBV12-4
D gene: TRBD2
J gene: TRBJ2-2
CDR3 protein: ASRREPGELF

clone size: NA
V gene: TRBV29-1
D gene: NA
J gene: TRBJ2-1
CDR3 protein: SSRGWYYNEQF

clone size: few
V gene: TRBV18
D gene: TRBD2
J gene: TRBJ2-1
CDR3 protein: ASSPRLAGAARGNHEQF

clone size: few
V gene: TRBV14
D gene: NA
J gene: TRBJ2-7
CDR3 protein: ASSQVPAYEQY

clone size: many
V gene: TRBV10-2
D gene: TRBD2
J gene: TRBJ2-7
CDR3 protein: ASRTSGHPEQY

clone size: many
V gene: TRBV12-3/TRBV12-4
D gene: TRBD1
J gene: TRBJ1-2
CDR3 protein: AIRDRLGYT

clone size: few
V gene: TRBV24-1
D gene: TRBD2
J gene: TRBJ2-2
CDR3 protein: ATRGTSAGELF

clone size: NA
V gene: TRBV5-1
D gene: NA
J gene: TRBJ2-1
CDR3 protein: ASSLALSYNEQF

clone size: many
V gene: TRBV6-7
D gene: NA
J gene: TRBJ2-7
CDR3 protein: ASSSVRGVGVKVGDRLGVYEQY

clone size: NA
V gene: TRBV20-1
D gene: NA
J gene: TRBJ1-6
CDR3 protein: SARDRINGQIYSPLH

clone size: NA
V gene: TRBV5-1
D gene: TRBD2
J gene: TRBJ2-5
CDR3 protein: ASSRRTSGISVETQY

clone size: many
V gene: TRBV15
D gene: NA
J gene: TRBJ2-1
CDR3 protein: ATSRDGAVYNEQF

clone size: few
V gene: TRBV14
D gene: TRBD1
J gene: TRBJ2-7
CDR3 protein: ASSFRQGLTYEQY

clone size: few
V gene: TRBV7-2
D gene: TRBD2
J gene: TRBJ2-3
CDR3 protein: ASSFSGSVSPADTQY

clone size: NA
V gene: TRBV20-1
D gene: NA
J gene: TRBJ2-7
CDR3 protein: SATPRGYEQY

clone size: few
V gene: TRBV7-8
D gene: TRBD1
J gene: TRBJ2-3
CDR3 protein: ASSARSRTGTDTQY

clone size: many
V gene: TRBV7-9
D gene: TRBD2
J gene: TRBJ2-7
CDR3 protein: ASSSGLAGVEQY

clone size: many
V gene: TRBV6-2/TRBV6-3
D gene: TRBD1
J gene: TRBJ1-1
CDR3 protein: ASGQGARTEAF

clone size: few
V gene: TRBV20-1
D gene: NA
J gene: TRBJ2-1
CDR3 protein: SERGASYNEQF

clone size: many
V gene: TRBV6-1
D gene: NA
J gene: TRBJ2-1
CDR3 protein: ASSALSSYNEQF

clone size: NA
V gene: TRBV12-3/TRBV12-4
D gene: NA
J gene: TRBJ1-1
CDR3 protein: ASSLWGGRGVAF

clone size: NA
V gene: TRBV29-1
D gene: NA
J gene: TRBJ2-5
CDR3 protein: SVEDPGETQY

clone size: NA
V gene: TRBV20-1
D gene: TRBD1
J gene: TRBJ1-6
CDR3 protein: SARGTDRGKKALH

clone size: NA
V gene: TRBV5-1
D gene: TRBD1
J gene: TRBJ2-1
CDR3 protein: ASMNRDRDRRQF

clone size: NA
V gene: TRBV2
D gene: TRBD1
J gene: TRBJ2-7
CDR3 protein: ASRKKTGAIDEQY

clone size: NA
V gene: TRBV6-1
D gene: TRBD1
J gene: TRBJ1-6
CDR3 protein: ASSKDRDNSPLH

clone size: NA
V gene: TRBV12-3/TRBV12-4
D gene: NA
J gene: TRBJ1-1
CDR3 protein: ASSFTGRNTEAF

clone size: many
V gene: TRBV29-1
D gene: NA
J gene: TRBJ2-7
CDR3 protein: SVEDQSPSYEQY

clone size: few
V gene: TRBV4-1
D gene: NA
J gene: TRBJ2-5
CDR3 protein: ASSQRTLGPETQY

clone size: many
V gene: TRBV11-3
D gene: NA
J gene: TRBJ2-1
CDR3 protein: ASSLRRTSLYNEQF

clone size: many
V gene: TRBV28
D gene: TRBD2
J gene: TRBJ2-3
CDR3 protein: ASSGIAGPTQY

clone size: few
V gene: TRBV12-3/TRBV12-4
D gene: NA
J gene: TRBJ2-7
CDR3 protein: ASSLLGRSTYEQY

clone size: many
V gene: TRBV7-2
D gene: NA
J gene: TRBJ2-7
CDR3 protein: ASSLPQSYEQY

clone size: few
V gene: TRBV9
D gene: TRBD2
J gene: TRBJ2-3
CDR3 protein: ASSPKPAGGPSTDTQY

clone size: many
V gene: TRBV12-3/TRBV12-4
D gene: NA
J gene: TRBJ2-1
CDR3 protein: ASNPRVYNEQF